This T cell receptor (beta chain) was identified during a study of T cells after yellow fever vaccination. TCRdb re-called the 5' RACE reads with MiXCR, one entry per CDR3 protein. The table records approximately 260,000 distinct CDR3 sequences, around 5.3% of them present only once. Germline V gene lookup returns CDR1 GTSNPN and CDR2 SVGIG (reference sequence). V shed 5 bases and J shed 3 bases, with 4 bases lying between them. The CDR3 is made up of 10 amino acids. The chain uses TRBV30 and TRBJ1-2; D gene uncertain. The clonotype was recovered from a young man who received the YFV17D yellow fever vaccine. Material: CD4+ T cells sorted from PBMCs, obtained on the day of the yellow fever booster vaccination. The CDR3 here is CAWGDYGYTF. In DNA, the CDR3 is TGTGCCTGGGGGGACTATGGCTACACCTTC.